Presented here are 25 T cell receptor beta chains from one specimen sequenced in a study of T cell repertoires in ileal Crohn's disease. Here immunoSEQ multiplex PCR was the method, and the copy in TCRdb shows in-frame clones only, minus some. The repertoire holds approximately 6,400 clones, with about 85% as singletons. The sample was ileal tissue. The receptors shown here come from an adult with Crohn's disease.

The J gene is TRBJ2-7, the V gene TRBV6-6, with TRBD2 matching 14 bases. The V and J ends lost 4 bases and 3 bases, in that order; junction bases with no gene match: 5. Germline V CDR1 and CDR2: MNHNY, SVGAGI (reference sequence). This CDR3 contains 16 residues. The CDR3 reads CASSSGGLAGVYEQYF. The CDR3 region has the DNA TGTGCCAGCAGTTCCGGGGGACTAGCGGGAGTCTACGAGCAGTACTTC.

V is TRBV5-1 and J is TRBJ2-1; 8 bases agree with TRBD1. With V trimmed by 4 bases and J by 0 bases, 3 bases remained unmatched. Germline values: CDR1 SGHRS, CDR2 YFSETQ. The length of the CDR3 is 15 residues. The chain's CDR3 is CASSPTGGSYNEQFF. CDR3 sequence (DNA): TGCGCCAGCAGCCCTACAGGGGGCTCCTACAATGAGCAGTTCTTC.

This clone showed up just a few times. The CDR3 DNA sequence: TGTGCCAGCAGTGATCTTACTAACAATGAGCAGTTCTTC. It encodes CASSDLTNNEQFF. The chain carries TRBV6-4 and TRBJ2-1, with unresolved D. V was cut by 3 bases and J by 5 bases, with 8 bases left in between. The CDR3 totals 13 residues. Germline V lookup: CDR1 MRHNA, CDR2 SNTAGT.

The CDR3 loop reads CASSPRTGNREQYF. CDR3 coding DNA: TGTGCCAGCAGCCCCCGGACAGGGAATCGCGAGCAGTACTTC. V gene TRBV5-6 combines with J gene TRBJ2-7; 8 bases are a match to TRBD1. Germline CDR1 is SGHDT and CDR2 is YYEEEE. Trimming took 4 bases from V and 6 from J; bases not matched to a gene: 9. This CDR3 is built from 14 residues.

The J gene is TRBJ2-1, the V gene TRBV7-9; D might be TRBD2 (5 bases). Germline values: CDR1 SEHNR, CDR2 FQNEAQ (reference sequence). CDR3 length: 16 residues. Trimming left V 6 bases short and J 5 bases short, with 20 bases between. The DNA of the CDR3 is TGTGCCAGCAGATTCGCACCGGGAACTTCGGACAATGAGCAGTTCTTC. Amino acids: CASRFAPGTSDNEQFF. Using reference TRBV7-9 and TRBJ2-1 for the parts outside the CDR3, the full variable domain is DTGVSQNPRHKITKRGQNVTFRCDPISEHNRLYWYRQTLGQGPEFLTYFQNEAQLEKSRLLSDRFSAERPKGSFSTLEIQRTEQGDSAMYLCASRFAPGTSDNEQFFGPGTRLTVL.

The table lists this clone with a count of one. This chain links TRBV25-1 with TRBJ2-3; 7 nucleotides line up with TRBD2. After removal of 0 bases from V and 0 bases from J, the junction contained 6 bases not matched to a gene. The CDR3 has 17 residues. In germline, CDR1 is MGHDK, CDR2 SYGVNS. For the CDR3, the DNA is TGTGCCAGCAGTGAATATAGTGGGAGGGGTAGCACAGATACGCAGTATTTT. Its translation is CASSEYSGRGSTDTQYF.

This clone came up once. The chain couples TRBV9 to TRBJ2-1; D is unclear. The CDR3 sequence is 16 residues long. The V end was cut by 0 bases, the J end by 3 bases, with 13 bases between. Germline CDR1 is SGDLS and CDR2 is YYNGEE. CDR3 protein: CASSVASGIGYNEQFF. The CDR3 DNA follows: TGTGCCAGCAGCGTAGCATCAGGTATTGGCTACAATGAGCAGTTCTTC.

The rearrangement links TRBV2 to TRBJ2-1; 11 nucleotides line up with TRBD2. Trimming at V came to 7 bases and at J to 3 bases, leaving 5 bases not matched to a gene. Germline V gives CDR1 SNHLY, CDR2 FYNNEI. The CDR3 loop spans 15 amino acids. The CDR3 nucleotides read TGTGCCAGCATCCCTAGCGGGAGGTACTACAATGAGCAGTTCTTC. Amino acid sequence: CASIPSGRYYNEQFF.

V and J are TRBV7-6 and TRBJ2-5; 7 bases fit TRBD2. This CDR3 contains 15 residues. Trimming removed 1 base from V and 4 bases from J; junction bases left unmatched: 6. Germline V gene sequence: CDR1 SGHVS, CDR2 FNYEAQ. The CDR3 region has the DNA TGTGCCAGCAGCTTAGTCGCGGGAGCGTCAGAGACCCAGTACTTC. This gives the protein CASSLVAGASETQYF.

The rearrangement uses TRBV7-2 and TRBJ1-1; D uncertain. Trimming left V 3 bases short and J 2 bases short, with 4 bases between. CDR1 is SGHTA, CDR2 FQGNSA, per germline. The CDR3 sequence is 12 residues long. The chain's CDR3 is CASSFVNTEAFF. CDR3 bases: TGTGCCAGCAGCTTTGTAAACACTGAAGCTTTCTTT.

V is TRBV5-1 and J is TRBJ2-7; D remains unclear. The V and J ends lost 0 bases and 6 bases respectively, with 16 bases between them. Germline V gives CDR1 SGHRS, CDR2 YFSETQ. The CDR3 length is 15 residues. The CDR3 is CASSLALTGVIEQYF. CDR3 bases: TGCGCCAGCAGCTTGGCGCTGACTGGCGTTATCGAGCAGTACTTC.

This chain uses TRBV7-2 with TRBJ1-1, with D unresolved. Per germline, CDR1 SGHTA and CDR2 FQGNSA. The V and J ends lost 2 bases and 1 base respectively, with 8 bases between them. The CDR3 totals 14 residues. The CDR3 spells CASSLNGRNTEAFF. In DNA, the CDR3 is TGTGCCAGCAGCTTAAACGGTAGGAACACTGAAGCTTTCTTT.

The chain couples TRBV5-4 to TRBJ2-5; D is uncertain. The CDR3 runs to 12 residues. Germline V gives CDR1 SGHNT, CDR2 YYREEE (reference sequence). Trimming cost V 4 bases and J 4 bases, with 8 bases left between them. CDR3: CASSPGLETQYF. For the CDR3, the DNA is TGTGCCAGCAGCCCCGGTTTAGAGACCCAGTACTTC.

CDR3 in DNA: TGTGCCAGTAGTATGGGACAGAGCGTAGGCTGGCTCGAGCAGTACTTC. It is translated as CASSMGQSVGWLEQYF. The rearrangement links TRBV19 to TRBJ2-7; 7 bases match TRBD1. The germline V gene has CDR1 LNHDA and CDR2 SQIVND (reference sequence). With 3 bases clipped from V and 6 bases from J, the junction kept 14 bases outside the gene matches. The CDR3 is 16 residues long.

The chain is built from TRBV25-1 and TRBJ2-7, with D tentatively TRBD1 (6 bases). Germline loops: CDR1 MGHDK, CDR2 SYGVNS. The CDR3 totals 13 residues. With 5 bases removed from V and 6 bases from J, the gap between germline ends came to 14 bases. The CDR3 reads CASSNQGTAEQYF. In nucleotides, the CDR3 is TGTGCCAGCAGTAATCAGGGGACGGCCGAGCAGTACTTC.

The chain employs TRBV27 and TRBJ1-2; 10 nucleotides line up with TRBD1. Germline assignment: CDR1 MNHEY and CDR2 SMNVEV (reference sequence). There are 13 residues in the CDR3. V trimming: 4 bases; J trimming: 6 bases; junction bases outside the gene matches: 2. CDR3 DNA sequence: TGTGCCAGCAGTTCCGGGACAGGGGATGGCTACACCTTC. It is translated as CASSSGTGDGYTF.

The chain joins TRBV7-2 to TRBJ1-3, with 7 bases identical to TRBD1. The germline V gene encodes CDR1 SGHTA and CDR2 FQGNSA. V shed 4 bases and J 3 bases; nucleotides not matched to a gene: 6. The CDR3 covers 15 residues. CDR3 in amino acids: CASSSRQGIGNTIYF. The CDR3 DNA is TGTGCCAGCAGCTCCCGACAGGGAATTGGAAACACCATATATTTT.

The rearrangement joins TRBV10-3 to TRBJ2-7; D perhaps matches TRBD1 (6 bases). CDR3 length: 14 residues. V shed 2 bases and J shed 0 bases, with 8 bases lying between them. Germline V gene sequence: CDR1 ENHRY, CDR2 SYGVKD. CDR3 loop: CAISEQGTSYEQYF. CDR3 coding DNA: TGTGCCATCAGTGAGCAGGGGACCTCCTACGAGCAGTACTTC.

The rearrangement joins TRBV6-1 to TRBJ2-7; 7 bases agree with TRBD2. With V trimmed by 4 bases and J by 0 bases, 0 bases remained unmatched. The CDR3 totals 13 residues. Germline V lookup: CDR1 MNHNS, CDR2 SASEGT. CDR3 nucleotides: TGTGCCAGCAGTGCGGGGGGCTCCTACGAGCAGTACTTC. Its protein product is CASSAGGSYEQYF.

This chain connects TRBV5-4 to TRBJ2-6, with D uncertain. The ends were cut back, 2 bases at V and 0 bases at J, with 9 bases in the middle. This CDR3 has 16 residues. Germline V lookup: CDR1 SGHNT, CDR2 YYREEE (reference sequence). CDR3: CASSFSSSSGANVLTF. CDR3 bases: TGTGCCAGCAGCTTCAGTTCGTCCTCTGGGGCCAACGTCCTGACTTTC.

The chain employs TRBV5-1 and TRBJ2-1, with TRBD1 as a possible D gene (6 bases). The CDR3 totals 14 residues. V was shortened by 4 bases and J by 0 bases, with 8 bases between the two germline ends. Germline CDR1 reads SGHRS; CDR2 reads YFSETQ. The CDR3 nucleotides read TGCGCCAGCAGCCTGGACAGCTCCTACAATGAGCAGTTCTTC. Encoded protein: CASSLDSSYNEQFF.

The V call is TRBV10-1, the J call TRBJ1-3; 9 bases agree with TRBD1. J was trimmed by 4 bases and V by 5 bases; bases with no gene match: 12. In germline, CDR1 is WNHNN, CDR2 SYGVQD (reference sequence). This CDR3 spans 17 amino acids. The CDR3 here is CASSLSRDRVPGNTIYF. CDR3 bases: TGCGCCAGCAGTCTATCCCGGGACAGGGTACCGGGAAACACCATATATTTT.

CDR3 protein: CSVVPSGVVNEQFF. CDR3 sequence (DNA): TGCAGCGTTGTTCCCAGCGGGGTAGTCAATGAGCAGTTCTTC. V and J are TRBV29-1 and TRBJ2-1, with 7 bases that match TRBD2. This CDR3 contains 14 residues. Germline assignment: CDR1 SQVTM and CDR2 ANQGSEA. Trimming at V came to 4 bases and at J to 6 bases, leaving 9 bases not matched to a gene.

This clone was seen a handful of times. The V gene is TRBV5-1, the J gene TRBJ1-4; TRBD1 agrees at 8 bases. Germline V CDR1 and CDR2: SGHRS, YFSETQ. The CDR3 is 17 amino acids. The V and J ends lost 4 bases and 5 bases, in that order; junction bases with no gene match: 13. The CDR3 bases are TGCGCCAGCAGCCTCCATGCCGGGACAGGCATAAATGAAAAACTGTTTTTT. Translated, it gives CASSLHAGTGINEKLFF.

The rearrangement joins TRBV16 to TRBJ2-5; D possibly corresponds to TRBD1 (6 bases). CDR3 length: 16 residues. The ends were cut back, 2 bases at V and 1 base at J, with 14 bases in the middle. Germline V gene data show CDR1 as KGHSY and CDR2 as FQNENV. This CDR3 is CASSQADSNIQETQYF. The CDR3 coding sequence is TGTGCCAGCAGCCAAGCGGACAGTAATATCCAAGAGACCCAGTACTTC. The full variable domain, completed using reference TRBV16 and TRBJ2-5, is GEEVAQTPKHLVRGEGQKAKLYCAPIKGHSYVFWYQQVLKNEFKFLISFQNENVFDETGMPKERFSAKCLPNSPCSLEIQATKLEDSAVYFCASSQADSNIQETQYFGPGTRLLVL.